A selection of T cell receptor beta chains follows, all from one sample in a study of cytomegalovirus exposure and HLA in healthy donors. The method was immunoSEQ multiplex PCR; TCRdb's version includes in-frame clones alone and lacks a portion of them. The sample holds 110,000 to 150,000 clones, about 70% seen once. The sequenced sample consisted of PBMCs. These TCRs come from a woman between 40 and 50 years old in good health and CMV-seronegative. The CDR3 runs from the conserved cysteine through the conserved F or W. Fields, in order: J gene, D gene, V gene, CDR3 DNA, CDR3 protein. A D gene is named only where the DNA matches it firmly.

>TRBJ2-7|TRBD2|TRBV6-6
TGTGCCAGCAGAGAGGGACTAGCGGGTACCTACGAGCAGTACTTC
CASREGLAGTYEQYF
>TRBJ2-7|.|TRBV5-1
TGCGCCAGCAGCCGACCAGGTTTATCCTACGAGCAGTACTTC
CASSRPGLSYEQYF
>TRBJ2-3|.|TRBV5-1
TGCGCCAGCAGCTTGGGTTGGCGAGGACATACAGATACGCAGTATTTT
CASSLGWRGHTDTQYF
>TRBJ1-6|TRBD1|TRBV10-3
TGTGCCATCCGGGACAGCCTAAATTCACCCCTCCACTTT
CAIRDSLNSPLHF
>TRBJ2-7|.|TRBV5-1
TGCGCCAGCAGCCAACACCCCTACGAGCAGTACTTC
CASSQHPYEQYF
>TRBJ2-1|.|TRBV28
TGTGCCATAAGCGAGCTGACCTACAATGAGCAGTTCTTC
CAISELTYNEQFF
>TRBJ2-3|TRBD2|TRBV5-1
TGCGCCAGCAGCCGGGTGGGGACTAGCGGCACAGATACGCAGTATTTT
CASSRVGTSGTDTQYF
>TRBJ2-3|.|TRBV28
TGTGCCAGCAGTTTAAGGGGGGGGGTGGGTACGCAGTATTTT
CASSLRGGVGTQYF
>TRBJ1-6|.|TRBV2
TGTGCCAGCAGTGGACACAATTCACCCCTCCACTTT
CASSGHNSPLHF
>TRBJ2-7|.|TRBV4-1
TGCGCCAGCAGCCAACCGACATTGGGGCGGGGGCACGAGCAGTACTTC
CASSQPTLGRGHEQYF
>TRBJ2-7|.|TRBV19
TGTGCCACCACAGATACTTACGGGTACTTC
CATTDTYGYF